This TCR beta chain is drawn from a study of T cell clones after liver transplantation. This clone is labeled as medium-sized. Here immunoSEQ multiplex PCR was the method, and the copy in TCRdb shows in-frame clones only, minus some. The table has about 15,000 clones, under 90% seen once. The clonotype comes from a human patient who received a liver transplant. Some T cells may be the graft donor's. The sample in question was CD8+ T cells from blood, obtained around 48 months after liver transplant.

As DNA, the CDR3 is TGTGCCAGCAGCCCCGTGGGGCTCAGTCCACAAGAGACCCAGTACTTC. Its protein product is CASSPVGLSPQETQYF. The rearrangement joins TRBV4-2 to TRBJ2-5, with TRBD1 as a possible D gene (5 bases). Germline lookup yields CDR1 LGHNA and CDR2 YNFKEQ. The length of the CDR3 is 16 residues. Trimming took 4 bases from V and 2 from J, leaving 17 bases between them.